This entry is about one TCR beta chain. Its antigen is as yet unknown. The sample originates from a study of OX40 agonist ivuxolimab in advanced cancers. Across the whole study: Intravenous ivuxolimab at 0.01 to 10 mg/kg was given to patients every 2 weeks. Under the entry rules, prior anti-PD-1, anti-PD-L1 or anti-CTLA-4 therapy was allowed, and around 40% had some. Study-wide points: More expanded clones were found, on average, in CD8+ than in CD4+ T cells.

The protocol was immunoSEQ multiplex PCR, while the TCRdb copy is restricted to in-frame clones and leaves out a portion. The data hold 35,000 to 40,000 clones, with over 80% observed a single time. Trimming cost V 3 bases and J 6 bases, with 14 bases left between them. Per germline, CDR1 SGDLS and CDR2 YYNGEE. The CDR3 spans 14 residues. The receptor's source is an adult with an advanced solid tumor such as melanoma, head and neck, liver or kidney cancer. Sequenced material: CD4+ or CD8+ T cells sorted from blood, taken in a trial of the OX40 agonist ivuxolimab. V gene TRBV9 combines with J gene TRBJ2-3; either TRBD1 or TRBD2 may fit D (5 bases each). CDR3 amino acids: CASSGRGWGDTQYF. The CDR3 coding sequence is TGTGCCAGCAGCGGAAGGGGATGGGGGGATACGCAGTATTTT. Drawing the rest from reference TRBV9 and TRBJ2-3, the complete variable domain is DSGVTQTPKHLITATGQRVTLRCSPRSGDLSVYWYQQSLDQGLQFLIQYYNGEERAKGNILERFSAQQFPDLHSELNLSSLELGDSALYFCASSGRGWGDTQYFGPGTRLTVL.